These 14 T cell receptor beta chains share one sample of origin, sequenced in a study of cytomegalovirus exposure and HLA in healthy donors. With 60 Vbeta and 13 Jbeta primers, the PCR was carried out. Clones were read by immunoSEQ multiplex PCR, and TCRdb kept only the in-frame ones, dropping some. The sample shows about 170,000 clones, 79% of them seen only once. What was sequenced was PBMCs. The receptor source for this set is a woman aged 45 to 65 in good health and CMV-seronegative.

V and J are TRBV2 and TRBJ2-1; 13 bases map to TRBD2. CDR1 is SNHLY and CDR2 is FYNNEI in the germline V gene. V was pared by 7 bases and J by 7 bases, with 7 bases of the junction left unmatched. The CDR3 has 15 amino acids. The CDR3 spells CASTPGTSGKNEQFF. CDR3 DNA sequence: TGTGCCAGCACCCCCGGGACTAGCGGGAAGAATGAGCAGTTCTTC.

The CDR3 region is CASSLGLAGGDNEQFF. The CDR3 DNA follows: TGTGCCAGCAGTCTTGGACTAGCGGGAGGGGACAATGAGCAGTTCTTC. The J gene is TRBJ2-1, the V gene TRBV11-3, with 15 bases that match TRBD2. CDR3 length equals 16 residues. The germline CDR1 and CDR2 sequences are SGHNT and YENEEA. With 6 bases clipped from V and 5 bases from J, the junction kept 5 bases outside the gene matches.

The CDR3 coding sequence is TGTGCCACCAGCGTCACGGGAGGCAATCAGCCCCAGCATTTT. This sequence encodes CATSVTGGNQPQHF. V is TRBV15 and J is TRBJ1-5, with no clear D. Trimming took 5 bases from V and 2 from J, leaving 10 bases between them. This CDR3 is built from 14 residues. The germline gives CDR1 LNHNV, CDR2 YYDKDF (reference sequence).

The J gene is TRBJ1-3, the V gene TRBV4-2; 7 bases agree with TRBD1. The junction had 7 bases not matched to a gene; V was cut back by 3 bases and J by 5 bases. The germline V gene encodes CDR1 LGHNA and CDR2 YNFKEQ. CDR3 length: 15 amino acids. CDR3 in DNA: TGTGCCAGCAGCCAGATGGGGGGACAGCGAAACACCATATATTTT. Protein sequence: CASSQMGGQRNTIYF.

The chain combines TRBV25-1 with TRBJ2-5; maybe TRBD1 (5 bases). Trimming shortened V by 4 bases and J by 0 bases, and 6 bases separated the two germline ends. The CDR3 consists of 13 residues. Germline lookup yields CDR1 MGHDK and CDR2 SYGVNS. CDR3 sequence: CASSVGHQETQYF. The DNA for the CDR3 is TGTGCCAGCAGTGTGGGGCACCAAGAGACCCAGTACTTC. The whole variable domain, remainder taken from reference TRBV25-1 and TRBJ2-5, is EADIYQTPRYLVIGTGKKITLECSQTMGHDKMYWYQQDPGMELHLIHYSYGVNSTEKGDLSSESTVSRIRTEHFPLTLESARPSHTSQYLCASSVGHQETQYFGPGTRLLVL.

The table lists this clone with a few counts. The gene calls are TRBV28 and TRBJ2-1, with D possibly being TRBD2 (5 bases). V shed 6 bases and J shed 0 bases, with 15 bases lying between them. CDR1 is MDHEN, CDR2 SYDVKM, per germline. This CDR3 has 16 residues. CDR3 amino acids: CASRRRRSRSYNEQFF. DNA for the CDR3: TGTGCCAGCAGAAGAAGGAGGTCTCGCTCCTACAATGAGCAGTTCTTC.

This chain connects TRBV28 to TRBJ1-5; TRBD1 aligns across 9 bases. The germline V gene has CDR1 MDHEN and CDR2 SYDVKM. V dropped 4 bases and J dropped 4; count of bases not matched to a gene: 8. The CDR3 spans 16 residues. The CDR3 DNA reads as TGTGCCAGCAGTTCTATGGGACAGGGCAAAAATCAGCCCCAGCATTTT. It is translated as CASSSMGQGKNQPQHF.

This chain connects TRBV5-4 to TRBJ1-2, with D perhaps matching TRBD1 (6 bases). CDR1 and CDR2 (germline): SGHNT, YYREEE (reference sequence). The CDR3 is 14 amino acids. Trimming shortened V by 0 bases and J by 2 bases, and 8 bases separated the two germline ends. This CDR3 reads CASSLEGENYGYTF. CDR3 in DNA: TGTGCCAGCAGCTTGGAGGGGGAGAACTATGGCTACACCTTC. The variable domain in full, with the rest retrieved from reference TRBV5-4 and TRBJ1-2, is ETGVTQSPTHLIKTRGQQVTLRCSSQSGHNTVSWYQQALGQGPQFIFQYYREEENGRGNFPPRFSGLQFPNYSSELNVNALELDDSALYLCASSLEGENYGYTFGSGTRLTVV.

The chain links TRBV4-3 to TRBJ1-4; 8 bases are a match to TRBD1. CDR1 LGHNA and CDR2 YSLEER come from the germline V gene. The CDR3 is 16 residues long. The V segment lost 5 bases and the J segment 3 bases; nucleotides outside the gene matches: 8. The CDR3: CASSSGQVAANEKLFF. The DNA of the CDR3 is TGCGCCAGCAGCTCGGGACAGGTAGCAGCTAATGAAAAACTGTTTTTT.

V and J are TRBV28 and TRBJ1-5, with 9 bases lining up with TRBD1. Germline CDR1 is MDHEN and CDR2 is SYDVKM. CDR3 size: 14 residues. After removal of 8 bases from V and 7 bases from J, the junction contained 9 bases not matched to a gene. CDR3 amino acids: CASGGQGGSQPQHF. The CDR3 DNA sequence: TGTGCCAGCGGGGGACAGGGTGGGTCCCAGCCCCAGCATTTT.

This chain joins TRBV7-9 and TRBJ1-4; no clear D gene. Trimming removed 3 bases at V and 3 bases at J, with 8 bases between. The CDR3 runs to 14 residues. Germline V lookup: CDR1 SEHNR, CDR2 FQNEAQ (reference sequence). The CDR3 DNA reads TGTGCCAGCAGCTTGGTGCGGGCTAATGAAAAACTGTTTTTT. As protein: CASSLVRANEKLFF.

The CDR3 bases are TGTGCCAGCTCACCTGGGAGCTCGGGGTCTGGAAACACCATATATTTT. Protein product: CASSPGSSGSGNTIYF. The rearrangement links TRBV18 to TRBJ1-3, with unresolved D. The CDR3 runs 16 residues. Germline V gene lookup returns CDR1 KGHSH and CDR2 LQKENI. Trimming pared 3 bases from V and 1 base from J, leaving 13 bases between.

The rearrangement links TRBV14 to TRBJ1-6; D is perhaps TRBD1 (5 bases). Trimming took off 6 bases at V and 9 bases at J, with 18 bases between the two ends. The CDR3 has 15 residues. Germline assignment: CDR1 SGHDN and CDR2 FVKESK. In DNA, the CDR3 is TGTGCCAGCAGTCTGTCTACGGGGGATGGTTCACCCCTCCACTTT. It encodes CASSLSTGDGSPLHF.

The chain carries TRBV15 and TRBJ2-1, with 7 bases lining up with TRBD2. The germline CDR1 and CDR2 sequences are LNHNV and YYDKDF (reference sequence). With 0 bases clipped from V and 5 bases from J, the junction kept 1 base outside the gene matches. The CDR3 runs 14 residues. CDR3 nucleotide sequence: TGTGCCACCAGCAGAGATCTAGCGGACAATGAGCAGTTCTTC. Protein sequence: CATSRDLADNEQFF.